This T cell receptor beta chain was recovered during a study of T cells after posttransplantation cyclophosphamide. Whole-study results and caveats: After PTCy, TRB diversity resembled that of CNI/methotrexate controls. Tissue-infiltrating T cells from skin or gut overlapped little with blood T cells.

The protocol was immunoSEQ multiplex PCR, while the TCRdb copy is restricted to in-frame clones and leaves out a portion. Counted here are roughly 8,000 clones, roughly nine tenths occurring once; the ten biggest clones make up about 1.2%. Turning to this clone: Its antigen is not known.

Cyclophosphamide on days +3 and +4 followed busulfan-fludarabine conditioning and a marrow graft. The receptor was derived from a female patient aged 50-59 years who received an allogeneic stem cell transplant from a related donor, was CMV-positive, and had no GVHD. Some of these T cells may belong to the graft donor. The specimen comprised CD4+ T cells sorted from blood, sampled around 1,300 days after allogeneic stem cell transplant with posttransplant cyclophosphamide.

The CDR3 DNA reads TGTGCCAGCAGTATCTATCCCGGGACAGGGCCTGCCGAGCAGTACTTC. Its protein product is CASSIYPGTGPAEQYF. This chain uses TRBV27 with TRBJ2-7, with 9 bases matching TRBD1. The germline CDR1 and CDR2 sequences are MNHEY and SMNVEV (reference sequence). The CDR3 loop spans 16 amino acids. Unmatched junction bases numbered 14, after V lost 5 bases and J lost 6 bases.